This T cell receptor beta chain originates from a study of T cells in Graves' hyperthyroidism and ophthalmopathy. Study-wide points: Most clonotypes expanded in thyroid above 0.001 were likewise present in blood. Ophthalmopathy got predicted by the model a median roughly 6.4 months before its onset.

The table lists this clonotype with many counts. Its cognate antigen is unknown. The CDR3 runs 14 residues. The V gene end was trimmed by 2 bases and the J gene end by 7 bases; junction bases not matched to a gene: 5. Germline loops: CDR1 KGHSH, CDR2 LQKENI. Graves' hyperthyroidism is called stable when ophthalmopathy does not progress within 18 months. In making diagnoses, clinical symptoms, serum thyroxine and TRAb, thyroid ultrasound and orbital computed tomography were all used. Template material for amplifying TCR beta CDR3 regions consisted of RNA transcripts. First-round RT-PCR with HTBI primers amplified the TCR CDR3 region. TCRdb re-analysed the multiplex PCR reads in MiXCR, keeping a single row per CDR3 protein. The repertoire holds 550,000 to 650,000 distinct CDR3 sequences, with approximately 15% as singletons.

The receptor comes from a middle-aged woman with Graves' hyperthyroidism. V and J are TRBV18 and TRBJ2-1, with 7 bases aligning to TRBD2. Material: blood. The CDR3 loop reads CASSPFAGVNEQFF. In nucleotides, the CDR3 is TGTGCCAGCTCACCATTTGCGGGAGTGAATGAGCAGTTCTTC.